This T cell receptor (beta chain) was captured by sequencing in a study of cytotoxic CD8 clonotypes in ibrutinib-treated CLL (dated by TCRdb to 2020 to 2022). The study in broad terms: The cohort was composed of about 10 relapsed/refractory and around 14 treatment-naive patients; IGHV unmutated status was identified in 17 patients. Partial responses were observed in approximately 24 patients and complete responses in 2; after a median follow-up of around 68 months, remission was maintained in approximately 14 patients and progression was observed in some 12. The response samples were drawn at a median of 12 months into treatment, with a range of roughly 6 to 36 months. Samples averaged 255,043 productive templates and roughly 86,000 productive rearrangements. Longitudinal samples were available for about 30% of the 86 trial participants. Cryopreserved peripheral blood mononuclear cells were collected before treatment, at response, and at either disease progression or sustained remission. Every sample from remission and from progressive disease was obtained while the patients were still on ibrutinib. The study at large found these results: Public clonotypes were found to be uncommon and were observed to contract or remain stable during treatment; the increase in clonality was shown to reflect expansion of private clonotypes at ibrutinib response. Clonality increased at ibrutinib response, stayed stable in sustained remission, and fell back toward baseline at progression. Baseline clonality was found to be higher than that of age-matched healthy donors and was strongly correlated with circulating CD8+ T-cell counts. Sampling times were not matched between sustained-remission and progressing patients, and lymph node repertoires were not studied.

Each clonotype received, on average, 10x coverage in deep resolution sequencing performed on a MiSeq, where the target depth lay between 1 in 1 million and 1 in 200,000 T cells. The immunoSEQ hsTCRB Kit was used to generate the TCR beta libraries. Processing in the source paper ran as follows. The data were analyzed with ImmunoSEQ Analyzer and ImmunoSEQ Data Assistant, and V, D and J gene assignments followed IMGT definitions. Clonality, with values ranging from 0 to 1, was calculated as one minus the normalized Shannon entropy of productive rearrangement frequencies. Only overrepresented clonotypes making up at least 0.05% of each patient's repertoire were included in the public clonotype analysis. About a dozen age-matched healthy donor repertoires from immuneACCESS served as clonality controls. The immuneACCESS repertoire file appears here via TCRdb, limited to in-frame rearrangements. These files lack a portion of the clones; in checked studies, under half of the deficit traces to unresolved V genes, and the cause of the others is not known. V, J and clone size were drawn from that table, and D and trimming were deduced from the DNA. For this sample the table gives around 70,000 clones, of which roughly 83% were detected only once. The top ten clonotypes cover roughly 40% of the sample.

The CDR3 runs 17 residues from the cysteine to the phenylalanine. Only the CDR3 DNA stays, 51 bases, in frame from base 1. At the junction V is shortened by 4 bases and J by 6 bases; bases outside the gene matches: 10. As encoded in the germline V gene, CDR1 is SGDLS while CDR2 is YYNGEE. As concerns this clone: This clone's antigen is unknown. The input lacks base qualities; no much larger clone sits a single base away.

Read against the paper, the sample's time point label means: approximately 2 years on ibrutinib. Approximately 2 micrograms of genomic DNA were extracted from cryopreserved PBMCs for TCR beta library preparation. High-throughput TCR beta sequencing was performed on longitudinal blood samples from CLL patients receiving ibrutinib monotherapy. Patients were enrolled in a phase 2 open-label single-center ibrutinib monotherapy trial. The rearrangement joined TRBV9 to TRBJ2-2; TRBD2 agrees with 12 junctional bases. The clonotype originates from a human donor with chronic lymphocytic leukemia. The source material was PBMCs, sampled after 24 months of ibrutinib treatment. The CDR3 in this case is CASSSRRLAGAPGELFF. The DNA sequence follows: TGTGCCAGCAGCTCCCGCCGACTAGCGGGGGCCCCCGGGGAGCTGTTTTTT.